These T cell receptor beta chains were read from a single sample in a study of blood T cell repertoires in COVID-19. Clones were read by immunoSEQ multiplex PCR, and TCRdb kept only the in-frame ones, dropping some. The repertoire holds approximately 280,000 clones, with approximately 81% as singletons. Sequencing was carried out using PBMCs or T cells enriched from blood (not recorded which). The receptors come from a woman in her 50s who had recovered from COVID-19. CDR3s include the opening cysteine and the closing phenylalanine or tryptophan. A D gene is named only where the DNA matches it firmly. Size is omitted from some rows. Given values are once, few, many or a class for expanded clones.

v_gene	abundance	j_gene	d_gene	CDR3nt	CDR3aa
TRBV29-1	-	TRBJ1-2	TRBD1	TGCAGCGTTGGTCAGGGGGCGATTCACTATGGCTACACCTTC	CSVGQGAIHYGYTF
TRBV19	-	TRBJ1-2	-	TGTGCCAGTAGTGGGCGGGAGTACTTCTACACCTTC	CASSGREYFYTF
TRBV5-6	-	TRBJ2-7	-	TGTGCCAGCAGTGGAGGGGAGGTCCATACCTACGAGCAGTACTTC	CASSGGEVHTYEQYF
TRBV5-1	once	TRBJ2-6	TRBD1	TGCGCCAGCAGCTTGATCGGACAGGGCCTATCTGGGGCCAACGTCCTGACTTTC	CASSLIGQGLSGANVLTF
TRBV7-2	-	TRBJ2-5	TRBD2	TGTGCCAGCAGCCATAGCGGGGGGGCCGAGGAAGAGACCCAGTACTTC	CASSHSGGAEEETQYF
TRBV7-9	-	TRBJ1-2	TRBD1	TGTGCCAGCAGCCCATGGACAGGGAATGGCTACACCTTC	CASSPWTGNGYTF
TRBV18	-	TRBJ1-5	-	TGTGCCAGCTCACCAAGTTCCGGGTTCGATCAGCCCCAGCATTTT	CASSPSSGFDQPQHF
TRBV29-1	-	TRBJ2-2	-	TGCAGCGCCATGGCCCAGACAGAGAACACCGGGGAGCTGTTTTTT	CSAMAQTENTGELFF
TRBV6-5	-	TRBJ1-2	TRBD1	TGTGCCAGCGCGTACAGGGGAGCGAATGGCTACACCTTC	CASAYRGANGYTF
TRBV6-6	-	TRBJ1-1	-	TGTGCCAGCAGTTACTCGCGGGGAGTTAACGCTGAAGCTTTCTTT	CASSYSRGVNAEAFF
TRBV6-1	many	TRBJ1-2	TRBD1	TGTGCCAGCAGTGAATCCCCGGGACAGGGAGAGATCTCCGGCTACACCTTC	CASSESPGQGEISGYTF
TRBV28	-	TRBJ2-7	TRBD1	TGTGCCAGCAAGGCAGGGGGCATTTACGAGCAGTACTTC	CASKAGGIYEQYF
TRBV19	-	TRBJ2-7	TRBD1	TGTGCCAGTAGCTTAGATCGACAGGGAACCTACGAGCAGTACTTC	CASSLDRQGTYEQYF
TRBV24-1	-	TRBJ2-7	-	TGTGCCACCAGTGATTCCTACCACCACGAGCAGTACTTC	CATSDSYHHEQYF
TRBV5-6	-	TRBJ2-7	-	TGTGCCAGCAGCGGGTCGACTGCCCCCTACGAGCAGTACTTC	CASSGSTAPYEQYF
TRBV4-3	-	TRBJ2-4	-	TGCGCCAGGGCCAGGGTTCGAAAAAACATTCAGTACTTC	CARARVRKNIQYF
TRBV28	-	TRBJ1-3	TRBD1	TGTGCCAGCAGTTTGTTTAAGACAGGGAGCTCTGGAAACACCATATATTTT	CASSLFKTGSSGNTIYF